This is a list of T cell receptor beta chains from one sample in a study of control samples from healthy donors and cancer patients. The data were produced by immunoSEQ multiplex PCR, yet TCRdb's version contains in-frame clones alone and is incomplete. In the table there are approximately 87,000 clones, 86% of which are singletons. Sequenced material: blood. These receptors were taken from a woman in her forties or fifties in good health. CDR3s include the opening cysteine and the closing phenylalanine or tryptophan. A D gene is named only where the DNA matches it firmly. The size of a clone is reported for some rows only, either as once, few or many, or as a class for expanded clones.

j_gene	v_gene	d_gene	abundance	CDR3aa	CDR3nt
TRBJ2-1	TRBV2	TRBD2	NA	CASSLGLAGTEQFF	TGTGCCAGCAGTTTGGGACTAGCGGGGACTGAGCAGTTCTTC
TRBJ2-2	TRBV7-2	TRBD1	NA	CASSLVGTATGELFF	TGTGCCAGCAGCCTAGTCGGGACAGCCACCGGGGAGCTGTTTTTT
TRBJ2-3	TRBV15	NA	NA	CATSREWGSTDTQYF	TGTGCCACCAGCAGAGAGTGGGGGTCCACAGATACGCAGTATTTT
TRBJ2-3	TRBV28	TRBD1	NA	CASSLTRGREDTQYF	TGTGCCAGCAGTTTAACGAGGGGGCGCGAAGATACGCAGTATTTT
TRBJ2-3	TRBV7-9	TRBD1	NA	CASSHPGQGPDTQYF	TGTGCCAGCAGCCACCCGGGACAGGGACCAGATACGCAGTATTTT
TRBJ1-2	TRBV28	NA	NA	CASSSNSPGHLYGYTF	TGTGCCAGCAGTTCCAATTCGCCGGGACACCTCTATGGCTACACCTTC
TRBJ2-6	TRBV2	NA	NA	CASKDSGANVLTF	TGTGCCAGCAAGGACTCTGGGGCCAACGTCCTGACTTTC
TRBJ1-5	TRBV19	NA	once	CASSIGRNQPQHF	TGTGCCAGTAGTATTGGGCGCAATCAGCCCCAGCATTTT
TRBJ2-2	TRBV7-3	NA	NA	CASSPGRAGELFF	TGTGCCAGCAGCCCCGGACGGGCCGGGGAGCTGTTTTTT
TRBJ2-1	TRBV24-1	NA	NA	CATSGGANSYNEQFF	TGTGCCACCAGTGGGGGGGCGAACTCCTACAATGAGCAGTTCTTC
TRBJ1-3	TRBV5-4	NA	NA	CASSYGQGNTIYF	TGTGCCAGCAGCTATGGGCAGGGAAACACCATATATTTT
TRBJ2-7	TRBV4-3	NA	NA	CASSHKGPLKERVSYEQYF	TGCGCCAGCAGCCACAAAGGACCCCTTAAGGAGCGCGTCTCCTACGAGCAGTACTTC
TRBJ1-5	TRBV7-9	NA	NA	CASSVGTNSNQPQHF	TGTGCCAGCAGCGTCGGGACAAATAGCAATCAGCCCCAGCATTTT
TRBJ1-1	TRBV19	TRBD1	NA	CASSDHRGSTEAFF	TGTGCCAGTAGTGATCACAGGGGAAGCACTGAAGCTTTCTTT
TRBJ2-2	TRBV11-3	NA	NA	CASSLGTGELFF	TGTGCCAGCAGCTTAGGCACCGGGGAGCTGTTTTTT
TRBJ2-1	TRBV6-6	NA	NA	CASSYPGTERGGGQFF	TGTGCCAGCAGTTACCCCGGGACAGAACGTGGGGGGGGGCAGTTCTTC
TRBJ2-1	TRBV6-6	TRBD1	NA	CASAPRDRGLYEQFF	TGTGCCAGCGCCCCACGGGACAGGGGACTTTATGAGCAGTTCTTC
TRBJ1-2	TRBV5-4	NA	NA	CASSYKQDYGYTF	TGTGCCAGCAGCTATAAACAGGATTATGGCTACACCTTC
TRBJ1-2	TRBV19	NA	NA	CASDPGLSYGYTF	TGTGCCAGTGACCCTGGCCTTTCCTATGGCTACACCTTC
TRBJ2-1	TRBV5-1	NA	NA	CASSLDGLDNEQFF	TGCGCCAGCAGCTTGGATGGCCTCGACAATGAGCAGTTCTTC
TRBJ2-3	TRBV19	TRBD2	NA	CASSRRRGTSGSTDTQYF	TGTGCCAGTAGTCGGCGTAGGGGGACTAGCGGGAGCACAGATACGCAGTATTTT
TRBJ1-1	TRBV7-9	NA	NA	CASSSVGGVTEAFF	TGTGCCAGCAGCTCCGTCGGCGGGGTCACTGAAGCTTTCTTT
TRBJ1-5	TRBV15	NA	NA	CATSRVTTARQTHQPQHF	TGTGCCACCAGCAGAGTTACAACGGCCCGACAGACTCATCAGCCCCAGCATTTT
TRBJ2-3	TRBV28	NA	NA	CASSFRSQGTDTQYF	TGCGCCAGCAGTTTTCGTAGCCAAGGGACAGATACGCAGTATTTT
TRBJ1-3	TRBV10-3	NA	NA	CAISVTKRWGNTIYF	TGTGCCATCAGTGTAACGAAACGTTGGGGAAACACCATATATTTT
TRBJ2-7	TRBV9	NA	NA	CASSLRDGSYEQYF	TGTGCCAGCAGCTTAAGGGACGGCTCCTACGAGCAGTACTTC
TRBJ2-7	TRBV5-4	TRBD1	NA	CASRDRGRHGQYF	TGTGCCAGCAGGGACAGGGGGCGTCACGGTCAGTACTTC
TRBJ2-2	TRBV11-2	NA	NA	CASSLAFGNFRGGELFF	TGTGCCAGCAGCTTAGCTTTCGGGAATTTTAGGGGAGGGGAGCTGTTTTTT
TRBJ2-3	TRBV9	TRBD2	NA	CASSVLAGRTDTQYF	TGTGCCAGCAGCGTATTAGCGGGGCGCACAGATACGCAGTATTTT